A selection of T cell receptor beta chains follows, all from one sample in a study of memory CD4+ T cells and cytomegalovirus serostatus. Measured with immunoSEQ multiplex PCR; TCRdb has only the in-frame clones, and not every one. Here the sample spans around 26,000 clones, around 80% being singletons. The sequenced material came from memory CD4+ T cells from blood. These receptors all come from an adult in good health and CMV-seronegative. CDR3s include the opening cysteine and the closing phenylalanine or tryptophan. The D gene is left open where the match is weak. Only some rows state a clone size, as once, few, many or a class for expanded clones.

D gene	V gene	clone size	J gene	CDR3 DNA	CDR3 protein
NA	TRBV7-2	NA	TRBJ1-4	TGTGCCAGCAGCCTGAGAGGGCAGGGCCCCGGAAAACTGTTTTTT	CASSLRGQGPGKLFF
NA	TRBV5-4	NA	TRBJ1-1	TGTGCCAGCAGCGGGGAGGGAGGGTACACTGAAGCTTTCTTT	CASSGEGGYTEAFF
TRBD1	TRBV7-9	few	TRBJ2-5	TGTGCCAGCAGCTCTTACGAGGGGGCTCAGGAGACCCAGTACTTC	CASSSYEGAQETQYF
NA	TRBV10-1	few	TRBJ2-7	TGCGCAGCCGGGACATCCTCCTACGAGCAGTACTTC	CAAGTSSYEQYF
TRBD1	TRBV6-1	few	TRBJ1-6	TGTGCCAGCAGTGGGGACAGGGACCTATCACCCCTCCACTTT	CASSGDRDLSPLHF
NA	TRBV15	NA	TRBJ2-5	TGTGCCACCTCAAGGGAGGTGGAGACCCAGTACTTC	CATSREVETQYF
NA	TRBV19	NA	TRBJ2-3	TGTGCCAGTAGTGAGGGACGATTCACAGATACGCAGTATTTT	CASSEGRFTDTQYF
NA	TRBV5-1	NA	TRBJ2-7	TGCGCCAGCAGTTCTAGCAGAAGCTACGAGCAGTACTTC	CASSSSRSYEQYF
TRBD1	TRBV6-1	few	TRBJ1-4	TGTGCCAGCAGTGGCCTGACAGGGCCAAATGAAAAACTGTTTTTT	CASSGLTGPNEKLFF
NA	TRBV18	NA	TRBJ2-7	TGTGCCAGCTCACCGCAGAGAGGAGGGTACGAGCAGTACTTC	CASSPQRGGYEQYF
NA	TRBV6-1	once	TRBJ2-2	TGTGCCAGCAGTGAAGTTGGGGGCCCCGGGGAGCTGTTTTTT	CASSEVGGPGELFF
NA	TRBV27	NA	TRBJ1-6	TGTGCCAGCAGTTCTGGCCTGGGACGGAATAATTCACCCCTCCACTTT	CASSSGLGRNNSPLHF
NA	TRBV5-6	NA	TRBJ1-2	TGTGCCAGCAGCTTGGGGGGTCAACTCTATGGCTACACCTTC	CASSLGGQLYGYTF
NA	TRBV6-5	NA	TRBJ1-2	TGTGCCAGCAGTGACGAAGGCAGGCCGTATGGCTACACCTTC	CASSDEGRPYGYTF
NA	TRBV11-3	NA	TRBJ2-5	TGTGCCAGCAGTCGTGCACAAGAGACCCAGTACTTC	CASSRAQETQYF
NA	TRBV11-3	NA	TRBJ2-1	TGTGCCAGCAGCTTAAGTACAGGGTTTATGGGCAGCTCCTACAATGAGCAGTTCTTC	CASSLSTGFMGSSYNEQFF
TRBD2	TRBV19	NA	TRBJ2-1	TGTGCCAGTAGTCTACCGCGAACTAGCGGGGGAGAGGAGCAGTTCTTC	CASSLPRTSGGEEQFF
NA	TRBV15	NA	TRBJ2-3	TGTGCCACCAGCAGAGCTTACTCTTTCACAGATACGCAGTATTTT	CATSRAYSFTDTQYF
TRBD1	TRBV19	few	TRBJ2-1	TGTGCCAGTAGTATCTTACAGGGGGGTGAGCAGTTCTTC	CASSILQGGEQFF
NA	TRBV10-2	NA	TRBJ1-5	TGCGCCAGCAGTGAGTCGACTCTGAATCAGCCCCAGCATTTT	CASSESTLNQPQHF
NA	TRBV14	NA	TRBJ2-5	TGTGCCAGCAGCCGATTACCGGGATCTCAAGAGACCCAGTACTTC	CASSRLPGSQETQYF
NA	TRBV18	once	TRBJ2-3	TGTGCCAGCTCACCACGGAGTGGCTTAGGCCCCACAGATACGCAGTATTTT	CASSPRSGLGPTDTQYF
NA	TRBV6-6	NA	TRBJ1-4	TGTGCCAGCAGCACGCAGGGGTATGAAAAACTGTTTTTT	CASSTQGYEKLFF
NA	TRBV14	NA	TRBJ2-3	TGTGCCAGCAGCCAAGTGAACACAGATACGCAGTATTTT	CASSQVNTDTQYF
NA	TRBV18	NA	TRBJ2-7	TGTGCCAGCGCGACCGGGACCCAAAACTCCGAGCAGTACTTC	CASATGTQNSEQYF
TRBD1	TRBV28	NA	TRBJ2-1	TGTGCCAGCAGTCCCCCAGAAGGGACAGGGGGCTGGAATGAGCAGTTCTTC	CASSPPEGTGGWNEQFF
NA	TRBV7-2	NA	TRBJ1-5	TGTGCCAGCAGCTTAGCCAGTCAGAACAATCAGCCCCAGCATTTT	CASSLASQNNQPQHF
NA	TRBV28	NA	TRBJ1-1	TGTGCCAGCATTCCTTCAATGGGGGATGATGATCCTGAAGCTTTCTTT	CASIPSMGDDDPEAFF